A single sample gave rise to the 15 T cell receptor beta chains below, sequenced in a study of blood T cells in healthy people across ages. Using a J-beta primer mix together with a sample-barcoded 5' primer, a second PCR was run for roughly 6 to 12 cycles. Via MiXCR, TCRdb re-called the 5' RACE reads, giving one row per CDR3 protein. The profile shows around 2 million distinct CDR3 sequences, around 40% of them singletons. Material for sequencing was blood. All receptors come from a human donor in good health.

The CDR3 DNA reads as TGTGCCAGCAGTGAAGAGCACAGTCGGTCTAATTCACCCCTCCACTTT. Translated, it gives CASSEEHSRSNSPLHF. The gene calls are TRBV2 and TRBJ1-6; the D is unclear. There are 16 residues in the CDR3. Between the trimmed V and J ends, which lost 1 base and 6 bases, there was a span of 13 bases. Germline V gene data show CDR1 as SNHLY and CDR2 as FYNNEI.

J is TRBJ2-5 and V is TRBV7-2, with D possibly TRBD2 on 6 matching bases. Trimming took 5 bases from V and 1 from J, leaving 14 bases between them. This CDR3 region has 15 residues. CDR1 and CDR2 (germline): SGHTA, FQGNSA. The CDR3 DNA reads as TGTGCCAGCAGCCTTCATCGGGGGACCCAAGAGACCCAGTACTTC. This translates into CASSLHRGTQETQYF.

This chain joins TRBV10-3 and TRBJ1-4; 7 nucleotides match TRBD1. This CDR3 is built from 13 residues. The V gene end was trimmed by 8 bases and the J gene end by 6 bases; junction bases not matched to a gene: 6. Germline V gene data show CDR1 as ENHRY and CDR2 as SYGVKD. The CDR3 loop reads CAIGTGDDEKLFF. CDR3 nucleotide sequence: TGTGCCATCGGAACAGGGGATGATGAAAAACTGTTTTTT.

This clonotype was seen only a few times. The chain is built from TRBV12-3 or TRBV12-4 and TRBJ2-1; D is perhaps TRBD1 or TRBD2 (5 bases each). Trimming stripped 6 bases from V and 3 bases from J, with 12 bases between. The CDR3 is made up of 14 amino acids. CDR3 loop: CASRRGRDYNEQFF. The DNA for the CDR3 is TGTGCCAGCAGGAGGGGCAGGGACTACAATGAGCAGTTCTTC.

This clonotype was observed a handful of times. The gene calls are TRBV4-1 and TRBJ2-5; the D gene could be TRBD1 or TRBD2 (5 bases each). The CDR3 sequence is 15 residues long. Trimming left V 5 bases short and J 5 bases short, with 18 bases between. From germline, CDR1 is MGHRA and CDR2 YSYEKL. The CDR3 is CASSVVGRGMETQYF. The DNA for the CDR3 is TGCGCCAGCAGCGTGGTGGGGCGAGGGATGGAGACCCAGTACTTC.

This clonotype was detected only a few times. The V gene is TRBV6-2 or TRBV6-3, the J gene TRBJ2-3; D is perhaps TRBD1 (6 bases). The CDR3 length is 16 residues. Looked up from germline, CDR1 is MNHEY and CDR2 is SVGEGT. Trimming stripped 0 bases from V and 0 bases from J, with 10 bases between. The CDR3 DNA reads as TGTGCCAGCAGTTACTCGTGGGACACTAGCACAGATACGCAGTATTTT. It yields the protein CASSYSWDTSTDTQYF.

This clonotype appeared a single time. The V call is TRBV2, the J call TRBJ1-1; D is unresolved. CDR3 length: 15 residues. The germline V gene encodes CDR1 SNHLY and CDR2 FYNNEI. Trimming took off 4 bases at V and 0 bases at J, with 12 bases between the two ends. In nucleotides, the CDR3 is TGTGCCAGCAGTGGAGCGTTAAACGTGAACACTGAAGCTTTCTTT. It codes for CASSGALNVNTEAFF. Drawing the rest from reference TRBV2 and TRBJ1-1, the complete variable domain is EPEVTQTPSHQVTQMGQEVILRCVPISNHLYFYWYRQILGQKVEFLVSFYNNEISEKSEIFDDQFSVERPDGSNFTLKIRSTKLEDSAMYFCASSGALNVNTEAFFGQGTRLTVV.

This clonotype has a handful of counts. This chain connects TRBV6-8 to TRBJ1-2; D gene uncertain. Trimming stripped 10 bases from V and 3 bases from J, with 21 bases between. CDR3 length equals 15 residues. Germline CDR1 is MNHGY and CDR2 is SAAAGT. CDR3 sequence reads: CATLLSRTRHYGYTF. DNA of the CDR3: TGTGCCACCTTGCTGTCGCGGACCCGGCACTATGGCTACACCTTC.

The genes are TRBV10-3 and TRBJ2-1; 9 bases map to TRBD1. Germline assignment: CDR1 ENHRY and CDR2 SYGVKD. This CDR3 spans 16 amino acids. Trimming cost V 8 bases and J 10 bases; bases outside gene matches: 18. This CDR3 reads CAIGGGDREIMAEQFF. The CDR3 region has the DNA TGTGCCATCGGTGGTGGGGACAGGGAGATTATGGCCGAGCAGTTCTTC.

The chain carries TRBV29-1 and TRBJ1-2, with D tentatively TRBD1 (6 bases). V lost 4 bases, J lost 2 bases, and 17 bases lay in between. This CDR3 spans 15 amino acids. Germline CDR1 and CDR2: SQVTM and ANQGSEA. The CDR3 sequence: CSVGGPRGQNYGYTF. CDR3 nucleotide sequence: TGCAGCGTTGGGGGGCCACGAGGACAGAACTATGGCTACACCTTC.

The chain links TRBV6-5 to TRBJ2-1; TRBD1 might be the D (6 bases). The V end lost 6 bases, the J end lost 9 bases, and 12 bases lay between the germline ends. In germline, CDR1 is MNHEY, CDR2 SVGAGI. This CDR3 spans 12 amino acids. The chain's CDR3 is CASSQGLGEQFF. In nucleotides, the CDR3 is TGTGCCAGCAGCCAGGGGCTGGGTGAGCAGTTCTTC.

In its sample, this clonotype was seen a few times. The genes are TRBV11-2 and TRBJ1-2; tentative D call: TRBD1 (6 bases). The CDR3 covers 15 residues. Trimming left V 4 bases short and J 8 bases short, with 20 bases between. Germline V gene sequence: CDR1 SGHAT, CDR2 FQNNGV. The CDR3 DNA reads as TGTGCCAGCAGCTCTCCGAGACAGGCCACGGAGGGCTACACCTTC. Amino acid sequence: CASSSPRQATEGYTF.

This clonotype was observed a handful of times. The J gene is TRBJ1-6, the V gene TRBV5-1, with D uncertain. The CDR3 contains 19 residues. Between the trimmed V and J ends, which lost 0 bases and 4 bases, there was a span of 20 bases. Germline V gene lookup returns CDR1 SGHRS and CDR2 YFSETQ. The CDR3, as DNA: TGCGCCAGCAGCTTGGCTGAGGGCTCCCTCTCCCCATATAATTCACCCCTCCACTTT. This codes for CASSLAEGSLSPYNSPLHF.

This sequence joins TRBV20-1 and TRBJ2-7, with 7 positions matching TRBD2. Germline values: CDR1 DFQATT, CDR2 SNEGSKA (reference sequence). V lost 2 bases and J lost 7; bases outside the gene matches: 29. The CDR3 extends over 20 amino acids. DNA of the CDR3: TGCAGTGCTAGACCCCTTATGAGCGCGGGGGACCTATCCTCCTACAATGAGCAGTACTTC. Amino acid sequence: CSARPLMSAGDLSSYNEQYF.

This clonotype was observed many times. The junction differs from germline at one of its ends, possibly a read error. The CDR3 sequence is CASSRDRYSLELYF. CDR3 in DNA: TGTGCCAGCAGCAGGGACAGGTATTCCCTAGAGCTGTACTTC. The J gene is TRBJ2-7, the V gene TRBV7-2; TRBD1 matches at 8 bases. The CDR3 extends over 14 amino acids. Germline V CDR1 and CDR2: SGHTA, FQGNSA.